This TCR beta chain was recovered during a study of blood T cells in healthy people across ages. Study in general: Per two T cells, about one barcoded beta molecule was captured through template switching. Study-wide findings and caveats: Strongly correlated with naive T cell percentage was TCR beta diversity.

In the case of this clonotype: Its antigen is currently unknown.

V trimming: 5 bases; J trimming: 1 base; junction bases outside the gene matches: 7. The CDR3 spans 16 residues. Looked up from germline, CDR1 is MDHEN and CDR2 is SYDVKM. A second PCR, run for about 7 to 11 cycles, used a sample-barcoded 5' primer plus a J-beta primer mix. TCRdb used MiXCR to reprocess the 5' RACE reads, holding one entry per CDR3 protein. The data contain approximately 900,000 distinct CDR3 sequences, about 48% of them singletons. The sample was blood. V and J are TRBV28 and TRBJ2-1; 8 bases map to TRBD2. The receptor's source is a young man in good health. The chain's CDR3 is CASSAPTSGSYNEQFF. The CDR3 DNA reads TGTGCCAGCAGTGCCCCTACTAGCGGATCCTACAATGAGCAGTTCTTC.